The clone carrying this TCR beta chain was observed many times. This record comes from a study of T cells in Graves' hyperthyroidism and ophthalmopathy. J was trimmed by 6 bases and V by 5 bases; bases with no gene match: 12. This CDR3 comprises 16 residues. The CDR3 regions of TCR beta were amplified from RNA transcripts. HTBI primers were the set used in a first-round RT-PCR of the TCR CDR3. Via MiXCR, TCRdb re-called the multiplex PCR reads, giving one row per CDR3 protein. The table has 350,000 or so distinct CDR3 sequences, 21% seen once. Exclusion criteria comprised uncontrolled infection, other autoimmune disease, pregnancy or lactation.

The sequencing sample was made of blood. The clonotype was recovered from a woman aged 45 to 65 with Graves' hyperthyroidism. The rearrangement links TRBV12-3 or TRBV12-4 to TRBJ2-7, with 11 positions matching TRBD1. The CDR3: CASSPWTGGAFREQYF. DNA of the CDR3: TGTGCCAGCAGTCCGTGGACAGGGGGCGCTTTTCGCGAGCAGTACTTC.